These 5 T cell receptor beta chains were sequenced from one sample in a study of T cell clonality in common variable immunodeficiency (dated by TCRdb to between 2014 and 2017). The paper as a whole reports these results and caveats: Reportedly, TCRbeta sequences from CVID had fewer deletions and N-nucleotide insertions, and highly modified clones with 13 or more V deletions were absent from CVID.

The antigens for these receptors are not known. Library preparation was by the immunoSEQ multiplex PCR assay. The table comes from immuneACCESS by way of TCRdb, which keeps in-frame sequences with V and J called. Part of the clones is missing from these tables; in studies checked, under half for an unresolved V gene and the rest for unknown reasons. The table shows over 30,000 clones here, with no singletons. The ten biggest clones cover about 6% of the sample. The specimen was peripheral blood mononuclear cells. These receptors all come from a human donor with common variable immunodeficiency.

This clone was recorded a few times. The CDR3 is cut off 3 residues early in the read; its end comes from the germline J gene. The genes are TRBV18 and TRBJ2-7; 12 positions agree with TRBD2. Germline V gene data show CDR1 as KGHSH and CDR2 as LQKENI. The J segment lost 6 bases and the V segment lost 1 base, leaving 7 bases of the junction unmatched. This CDR3 is 16 amino acids long. CDR3 DNA, as far as it was read: TGTGCCAGCTCACCACAGGCTAGCGGGGGGGCCGGCGAG. It specifies CASSPQASGGAGE. Given in full, the CDR3 is CASSPQASGGAGEQYF.

The sample holds many counts of this clone. Read coverage stops 3 residues before the CDR3 terminus; the germline J gene supplies the remainder. The V and J genes are TRBV5-1 and TRBJ1-2, with 9 bases that match TRBD1. The CDR3 consists of 15 residues. Germline V gives CDR1 SGHRS, CDR2 YFSETQ. After removal of 4 bases from V and 3 bases from J, the junction contained 7 bases not matched to a gene. The CDR3 DNA, read in part, is TGCGCCAGCAGCCGGGACAGGGAGGTCCACTATGGC. It is translated as CASSRDREVHYG. The whole CDR3 region reads CASSRDREVHYGYTF. Full variable domain (remainder filled in from reference TRBV5-1 and TRBJ1-2): KAGVTQTPRYLIKTRGQQVTLSCSPISGHRSVSWYQQTPGQGLQFLFEYFSETQRNKGNFPGRFSGRQFSNSRSEMNVSTLELGDSALYLCASSRDREVHYGYTFGSGTRLTVV.

This clone was detected only a few times. The CDR3 extends 3 residues past the end of the read, so its final part is completed from the germline J gene. The V call is TRBV5-1, the J call TRBJ2-7; 9 positions match TRBD1. The CDR3 loop spans 16 amino acids. CDR1 and CDR2 (germline): SGHRS, YFSETQ. V trimming: 4 bases; J trimming: 4 bases; junction bases outside the gene matches: 12. The CDR3 sequence is CASSVNLDRGTYEQYF. The part of the CDR3 DNA that was read is TGCGCCAGCAGCGTGAACCTGGACAGGGGTACTTACGAG.

As for this clone: The read terminates 3 residues before the CDR3 end, so the remaining end is supplied by the germline J gene. This chain connects TRBV30 to TRBJ1-1; D perhaps matches TRBD1 (6 bases). The V and J ends lost 2 bases and 0 bases respectively, with 13 bases between them. The CDR3 loop spans 15 amino acids. In germline, CDR1 is GTSNPN, CDR2 SVGIG (reference sequence). Incomplete CDR3 DNA: TGTGCCTGGAGTCGCAACAGGGCCATGAACACTGAA. This sequence encodes CAWSRNRAMNTE. The complete CDR3 reads CAWSRNRAMNTEAFF.

The table lists this clone with a few counts. The CDR3 goes on 3 residues after the read ends, and that part is filled in from the germline J gene. The J gene is TRBJ2-3, the V gene TRBV2, with a tentative D call TRBD2 (5 bases). This CDR3 region has 12 residues. Germline V lookup: CDR1 SNHLY, CDR2 FYNNEI. The chain's CDR3 is CASSESGLTQYF. CDR3 DNA, as far as it was read: TGTGCCAGCAGTGAAAGCGGCCTAACG.